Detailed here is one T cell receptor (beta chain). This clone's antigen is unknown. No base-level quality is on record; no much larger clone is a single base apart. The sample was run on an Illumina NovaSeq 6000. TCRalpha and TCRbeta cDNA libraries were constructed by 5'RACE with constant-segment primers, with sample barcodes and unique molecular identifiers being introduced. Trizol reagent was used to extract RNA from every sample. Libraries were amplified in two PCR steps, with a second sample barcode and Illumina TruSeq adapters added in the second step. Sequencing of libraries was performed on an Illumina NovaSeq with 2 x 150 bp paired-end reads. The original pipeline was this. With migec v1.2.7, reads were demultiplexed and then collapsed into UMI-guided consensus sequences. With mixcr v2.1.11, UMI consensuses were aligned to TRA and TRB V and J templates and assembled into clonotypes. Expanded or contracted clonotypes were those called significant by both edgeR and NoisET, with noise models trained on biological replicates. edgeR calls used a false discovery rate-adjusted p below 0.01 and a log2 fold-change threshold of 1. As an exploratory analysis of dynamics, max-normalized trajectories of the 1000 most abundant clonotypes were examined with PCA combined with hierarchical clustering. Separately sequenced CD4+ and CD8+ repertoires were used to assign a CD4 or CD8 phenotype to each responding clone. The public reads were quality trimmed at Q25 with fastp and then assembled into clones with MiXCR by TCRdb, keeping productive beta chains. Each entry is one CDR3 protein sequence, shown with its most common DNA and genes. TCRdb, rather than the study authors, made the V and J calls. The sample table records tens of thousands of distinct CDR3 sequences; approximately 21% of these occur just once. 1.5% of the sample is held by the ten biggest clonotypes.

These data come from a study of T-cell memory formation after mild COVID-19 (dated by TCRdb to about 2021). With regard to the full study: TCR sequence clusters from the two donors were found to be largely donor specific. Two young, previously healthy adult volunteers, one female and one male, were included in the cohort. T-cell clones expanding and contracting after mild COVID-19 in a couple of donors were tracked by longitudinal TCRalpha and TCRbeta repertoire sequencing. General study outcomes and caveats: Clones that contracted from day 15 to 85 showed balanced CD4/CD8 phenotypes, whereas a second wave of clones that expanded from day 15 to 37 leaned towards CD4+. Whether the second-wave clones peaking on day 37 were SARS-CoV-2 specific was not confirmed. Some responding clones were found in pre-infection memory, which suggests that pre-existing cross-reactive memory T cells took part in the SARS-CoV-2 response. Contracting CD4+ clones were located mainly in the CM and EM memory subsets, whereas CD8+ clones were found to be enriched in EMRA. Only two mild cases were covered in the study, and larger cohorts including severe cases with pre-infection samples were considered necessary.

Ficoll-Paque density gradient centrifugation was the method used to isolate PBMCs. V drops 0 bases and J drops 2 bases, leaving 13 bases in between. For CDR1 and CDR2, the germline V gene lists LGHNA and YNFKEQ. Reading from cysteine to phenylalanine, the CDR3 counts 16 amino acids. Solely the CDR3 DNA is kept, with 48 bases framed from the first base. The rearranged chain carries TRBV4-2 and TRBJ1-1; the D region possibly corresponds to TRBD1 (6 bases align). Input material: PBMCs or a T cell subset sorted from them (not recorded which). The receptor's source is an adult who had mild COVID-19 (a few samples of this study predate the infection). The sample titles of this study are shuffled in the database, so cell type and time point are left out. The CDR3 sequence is CASSQDLIGGNTEAFF. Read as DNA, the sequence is TGTGCCAGCAGCCAAGATTTAATAGGGGGTAACACTGAAGCTTTCTTT.